Each of the 14 T cell receptor beta chains below was sequenced from the same sample in a study of blood T cells in healthy people across ages. A second roughly 6 to 11 cycle PCR used barcoded and J-beta primers. TCRdb ran MiXCR on the 5' RACE reads and lists one entry per CDR3 protein. Among roughly 680,000 distinct CDR3 sequences, about half were seen once, and the ten largest hold 25% to 35%. Sequencing was done on a sample of blood. These receptors were taken from a woman aged 55-70 years in good health.

This sequence joins TRBV2 and TRBJ2-7, with 10 bases identical to TRBD2. Unmatched junction bases numbered 16, after V lost 10 bases and J lost 7 bases. The CDR3 consists of 15 residues. CDR1 is SNHLY and CDR2 is FYNNEI in the germline V gene. The CDR3 nucleotides are TGTGCCACCTATTCCTTAGCGGGAGGTCGTGGAGAGCAGTACTTC. As protein: CATYSLAGGRGEQYF.

V and J are TRBV6-5 and TRBJ2-3, with no clear D. This CDR3 is 14 amino acids long. V dropped 7 bases and J dropped 1 base, with 12 bases sitting between them. The germline CDR1 and CDR2 sequences are MNHEY and SVGAGI. The CDR3 loop is CASKVARRTDTQYF. The CDR3 DNA follows: TGTGCCAGCAAGGTGGCGCGGCGCACAGATACGCAGTATTTT.

The genes are TRBV28 and TRBJ2-7, with 7 bases lining up with TRBD2. Germline CDR1 and CDR2: MDHEN and SYDVKM. The trim removed 6 bases at V and 1 base at J, leaving 6 bases unmatched. The CDR3 is 14 residues long. The CDR3 nucleotides are TGTGCCAGCAGCCCTTCGGGACTATCCTACGAGCAGTACTTC. Its protein product is CASSPSGLSYEQYF.

The chain links TRBV28 to TRBJ1-2; 8 bases agree with TRBD1. The CDR3 loop spans 14 amino acids. After removal of 5 bases from V and 7 bases from J, the junction contained 9 bases not matched to a gene. Looked up from germline, CDR1 is MDHEN and CDR2 is SYDVKM. The CDR3 loop reads CASSAPQGDGGYTF. CDR3 in DNA: TGTGCCAGCAGTGCCCCACAGGGGGATGGTGGCTACACCTTC.

This clonotype was counted between two and nine times. The CDR3 DNA sequence: TGTGCCAGCAGTTACTCGGGTCAGCTCCTCGGGTACGAGCAGTACTTC. Its translation: CASSYSGQLLGYEQYF. The J gene is TRBJ2-7, the V gene TRBV6-5; D unresolved. The CDR3 runs to 16 residues. The germline CDR1 and CDR2 sequences are MNHEY and SVGAGI. Deletions cut 0 bases from V and 4 bases from J, with 16 bases between.

The CDR3 protein is CASSLWGGQQYF. CDR3 DNA sequence: TGCGCCAGCAGCCTCTGGGGGGGGCAGCAGTACTTC. This rearrangement joins TRBV4-3 to TRBJ2-5; tentative D call: TRBD2 (7 bases). The V end was cut by 4 bases, the J end by 11 bases, with 14 bases between. The CDR3 is 12 residues long. Per the germline V gene, CDR1 is LGHNA and CDR2 is YSLEER.

The J gene is TRBJ2-2, the V gene TRBV29-1; the match to TRBD1 covers 9 bases. This CDR3 is built from 14 residues. Trimming cost V 6 bases and J 5 bases; bases outside gene matches: 7. CDR1 SQVTM and CDR2 ANQGSEA come from the germline V gene. The CDR3 spells CSVGQGVVTGELFF. The CDR3 coding sequence is TGCAGCGTGGGACAGGGAGTAGTGACCGGGGAGCTGTTTTTT.

This clonotype was seen a few times. The rearrangement links TRBV14 to TRBJ2-2; 7 nucleotides match TRBD1. The V gene's germline CDR1 is SGHDN and CDR2 FVKESK. The CDR3 has 14 residues. V shed 5 bases and J 7 bases; nucleotides not matched to a gene: 7. CDR3 in DNA: TGTGCCAGCAGCGTCCGACAGGGTAGCGGGGAGCTGTTTTTT. Protein: CASSVRQGSGELFF.

This clonotype was detected only a few times. The DNA for the CDR3 is TGTGCCAGCAGCAACATACAGGGTTTGGAGCAGTACTTC. Protein: CASSNIQGLEQYF. The chain carries TRBV27 and TRBJ2-4; possible D gene TRBD1, 6 bases. Germline values: CDR1 MNHEY, CDR2 SMNVEV (reference sequence). The length of the CDR3 is 13 residues. Trimming removed 6 bases at V and 13 bases at J, with 19 bases between.

This clonotype was counted a few times. The rearrangement links TRBV29-1 to TRBJ2-7; TRBD1 might be the D (5 bases). CDR1 is SQVTM, CDR2 ANQGSEA, per germline. The CDR3 extends over 12 amino acids. V was cut by 5 bases and J by 2 bases, with 10 bases left in between. The CDR3 region is CSVRAGTYEQYF. The CDR3 DNA sequence: TGCAGCGTTAGGGCAGGGACCTACGAGCAGTACTTC.

This clonotype came up a few times. The chain uses TRBV5-6 and TRBJ1-2; D remains unclear. The CDR3 spans 14 residues. The V gene lost 1 base and the J gene lost 5 bases, with 12 bases spanning the gap. The germline CDR1 and CDR2 sequences are SGHDT and YYEEEE. The CDR3 spells CASSLFRAGYGYTF. The CDR3, as DNA: TGTGCCAGCAGCTTGTTCCGGGCTGGGTATGGCTACACCTTC.

The chain recombines TRBV20-1 with TRBJ2-7; TRBD2 agrees at 7 bases. J gave up 7 bases and V 6 bases, and 15 bases lay outside the gene matches. The CDR3 loop spans 14 amino acids. In germline, CDR1 is DFQATT, CDR2 SNEGSKA (reference sequence). The CDR3 DNA reads TGCAGTGCCCAGCTAGCGGAGACCTACAATGAGCAGTACTTC. Residues: CSAQLAETYNEQYF.

V gene TRBV10-3 combines with J gene TRBJ2-1; 8 positions match TRBD1. The CDR3 length is 16 residues. Germline V CDR1 and CDR2: ENHRY, SYGVKD. With V trimmed by 3 bases and J by 6 bases, 10 bases remained unmatched. Here the CDR3 reads CAISEPRGTGGNEQFF. The CDR3 coding sequence is TGTGCCATCAGTGAACCCAGAGGGACAGGTGGCAATGAGCAGTTCTTC.

The V call is TRBV4-2, the J call TRBJ2-1; D assignment may be TRBD1 or TRBD2 (5 bases each). The DNA end is more similar to TRBJ2-7, so the J call may be wrong. The CDR3 covers 14 residues. Germline V CDR1 and CDR2: LGHNA, YNFKEQ. CDR3 protein: CASSQDLGEYEQYF. The CDR3 bases are TGTGCCAGCAGCCAAGATCTGGGGGAATACGAGCAGTACTTC.